The clone carrying this T cell receptor beta chain showed up just a few times. Its antigen is undetermined. The data belong to a study of CD8 T cells in ankylosing spondylitis. General study results and limits: As reported, disease-linked clones showed significant enrichment in matched ankylosing spondylitis synovial fluid. Seven to nine highly homologous variants formed a TCR beta motif that appeared characteristic of ankylosing spondylitis blood. Earlier reports found some motif variants in synovial fluid and blood in reactive arthritis. As for the disease-linked clones, they showed a CD8+ phenotype and occurred at relatively low frequencies in peripheral blood.

By quantitative 5'-RACE with molecular barcodes, the TCR beta libraries were made. MiXCR, run by TCRdb on the 5' RACE reads, gives a single entry per CDR3 protein. Of around 390,000 distinct CDR3 sequences in the sample, about 20% were seen once. Germline V CDR1 and CDR2: DFQATT, SNEGSKA (reference sequence). CDR3 size: 11 residues. V dropped 1 base and J dropped 4 bases, with 4 bases sitting between them. Sequencing used blood, either unsorted or a sorted T cell fraction (not recorded which). This receptor was taken from a male donor with ankylosing spondylitis. The chain joins TRBV20-1 to TRBJ2-5; D unclear. In DNA form, the CDR3 reads TGCAGTGCTAGAGTCGTAGAGACCCAGTACTTC. Translating it yields CSARVVETQYF.